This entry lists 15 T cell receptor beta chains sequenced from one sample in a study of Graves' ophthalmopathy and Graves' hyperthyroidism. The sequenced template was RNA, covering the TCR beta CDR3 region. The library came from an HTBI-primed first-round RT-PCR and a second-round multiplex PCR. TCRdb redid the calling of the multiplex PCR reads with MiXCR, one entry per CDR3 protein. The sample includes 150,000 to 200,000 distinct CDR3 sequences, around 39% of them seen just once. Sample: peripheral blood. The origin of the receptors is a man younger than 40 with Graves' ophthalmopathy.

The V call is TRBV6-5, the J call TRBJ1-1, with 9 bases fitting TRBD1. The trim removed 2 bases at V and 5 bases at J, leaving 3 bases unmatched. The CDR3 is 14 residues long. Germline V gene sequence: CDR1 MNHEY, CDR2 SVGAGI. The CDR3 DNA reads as TGTGCCAGCAGTTACCAAGGACAGGGGACTGAAGCTTTCTTT. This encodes CASSYQGQGTEAFF.

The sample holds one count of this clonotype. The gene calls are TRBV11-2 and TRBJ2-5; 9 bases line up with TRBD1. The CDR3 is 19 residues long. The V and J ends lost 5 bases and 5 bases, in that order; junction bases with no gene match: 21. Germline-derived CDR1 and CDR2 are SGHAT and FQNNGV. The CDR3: CASSPFFRDRAAPSETQYF. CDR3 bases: TGTGCCAGCAGCCCTTTCTTTAGGGACAGGGCAGCACCAAGCGAGACCCAGTACTTC.

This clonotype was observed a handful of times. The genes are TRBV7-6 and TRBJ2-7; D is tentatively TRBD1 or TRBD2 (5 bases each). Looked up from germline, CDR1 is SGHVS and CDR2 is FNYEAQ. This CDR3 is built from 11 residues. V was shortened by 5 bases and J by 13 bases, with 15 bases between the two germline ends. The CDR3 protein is CASSDGDGLYF. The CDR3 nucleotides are TGTGCCAGCAGCGATGGGGACGGGCTATACTTC. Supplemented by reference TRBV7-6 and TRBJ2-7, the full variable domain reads GAGVSQSPRYKVTKRGQDVALRCDPISGHVSLYWYRQALGQGPEFLTYFNYEAQQDKSGLPNDRFSAERPEGSISTLTIQRTEQRDSAMYRCASSDGDGLYFGPGTRLTVT.

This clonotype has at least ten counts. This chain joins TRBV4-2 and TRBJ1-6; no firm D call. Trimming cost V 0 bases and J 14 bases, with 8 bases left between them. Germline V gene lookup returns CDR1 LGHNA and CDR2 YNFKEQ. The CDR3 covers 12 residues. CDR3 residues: CASSQDGKTLHF. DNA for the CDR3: TGTGCCAGCAGCCAAGATGGAAAAACCCTCCACTTT.

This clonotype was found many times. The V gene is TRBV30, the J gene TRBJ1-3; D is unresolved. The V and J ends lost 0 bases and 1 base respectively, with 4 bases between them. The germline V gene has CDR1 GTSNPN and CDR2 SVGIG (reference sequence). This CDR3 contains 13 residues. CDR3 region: CAWSVFSGNTIYF. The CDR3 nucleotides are TGTGCCTGGAGTGTATTTTCTGGAAACACCATATATTTT. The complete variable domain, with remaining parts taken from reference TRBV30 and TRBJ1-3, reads SQTIHQWPATLVQPVGSPLSLECTVEGTSNPNLYWYRQAAGRGLQLLFYSVGIGQISSEVPQNLSASRPQDRQFILSSKKLLLSDSGFYLCAWSVFSGNTIYFGEGSWLTVV.

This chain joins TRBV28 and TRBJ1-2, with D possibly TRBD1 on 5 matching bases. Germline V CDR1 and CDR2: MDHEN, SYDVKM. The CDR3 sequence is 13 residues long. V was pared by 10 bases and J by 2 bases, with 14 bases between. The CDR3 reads CANAPDSNYGYTF. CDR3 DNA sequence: TGTGCCAATGCACCAGACAGCAACTATGGCTACACCTTC.

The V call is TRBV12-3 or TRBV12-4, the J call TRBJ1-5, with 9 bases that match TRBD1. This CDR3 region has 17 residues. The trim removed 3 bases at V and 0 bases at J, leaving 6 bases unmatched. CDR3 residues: CASSLGQGRSSNQPQHF. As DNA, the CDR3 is TGTGCCAGCAGTTTGGGACAGGGAAGGAGTAGCAATCAGCCCCAGCATTTT.

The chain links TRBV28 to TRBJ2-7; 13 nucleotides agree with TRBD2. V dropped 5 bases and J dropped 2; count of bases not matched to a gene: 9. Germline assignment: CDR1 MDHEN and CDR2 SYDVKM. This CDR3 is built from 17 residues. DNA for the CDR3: TGTGCCAGCAGTAACCTGGGGACTAGCGGGACCCCCTACGAGCAGTACTTC. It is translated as CASSNLGTSGTPYEQYF.

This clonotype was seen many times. In nucleotides, the CDR3 is TGTGCCAGCAGGCGCGGGACAGGGGGCAATCAGCCCCAGCATTTT. Its protein product is CASRRGTGGNQPQHF. The genes are TRBV12-3 or TRBV12-4 and TRBJ1-5, with TRBD1 identical over 10 bases. V shed 6 bases and J 2 bases; nucleotides not matched to a gene: 4. The CDR3 totals 15 residues.

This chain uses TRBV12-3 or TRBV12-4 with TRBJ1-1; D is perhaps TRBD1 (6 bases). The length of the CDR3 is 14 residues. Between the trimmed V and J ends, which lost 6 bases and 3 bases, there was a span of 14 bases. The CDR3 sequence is CASRQREGDTEAFF. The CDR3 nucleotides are TGTGCCAGCAGACAAAGGGAGGGGGACACTGAAGCTTTCTTT.

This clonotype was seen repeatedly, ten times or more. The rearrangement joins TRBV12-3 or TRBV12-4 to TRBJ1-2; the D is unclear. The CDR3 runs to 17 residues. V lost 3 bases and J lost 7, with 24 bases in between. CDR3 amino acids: CASSFFGSWQSDSGYTF. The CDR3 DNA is TGTGCCAGCAGTTTTTTTGGTTCTTGGCAGTCTGACTCTGGCTACACCTTC.

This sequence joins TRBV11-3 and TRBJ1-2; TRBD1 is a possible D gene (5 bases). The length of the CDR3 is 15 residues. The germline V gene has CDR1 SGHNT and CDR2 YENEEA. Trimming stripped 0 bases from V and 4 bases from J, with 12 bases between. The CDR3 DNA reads TGTGCCAGCAGCTTAGATCTGAGGGGAAGCTATGGCTACACCTTC. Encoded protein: CASSLDLRGSYGYTF.

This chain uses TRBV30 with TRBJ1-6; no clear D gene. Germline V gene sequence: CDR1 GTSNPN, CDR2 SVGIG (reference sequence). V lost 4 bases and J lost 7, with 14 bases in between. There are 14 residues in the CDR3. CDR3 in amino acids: CAWTGLMGNSPLHF. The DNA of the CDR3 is TGTGCCTGGACTGGTCTTATGGGGAATTCACCCCTCCACTTT.

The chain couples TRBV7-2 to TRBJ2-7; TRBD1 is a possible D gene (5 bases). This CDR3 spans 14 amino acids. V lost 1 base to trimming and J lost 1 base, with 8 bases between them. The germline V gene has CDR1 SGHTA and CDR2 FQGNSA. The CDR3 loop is CASSLGRQSYEQYF. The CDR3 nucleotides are TGTGCCAGCAGCTTAGGGCGACAGTCCTACGAGCAGTACTTC.

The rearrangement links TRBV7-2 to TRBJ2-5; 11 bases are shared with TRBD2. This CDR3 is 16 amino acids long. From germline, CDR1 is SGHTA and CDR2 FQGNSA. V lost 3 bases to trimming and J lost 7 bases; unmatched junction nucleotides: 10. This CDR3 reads CASSLGGTSGKLTQYF. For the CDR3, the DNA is TGTGCCAGCAGCTTGGGGGGGACTAGCGGCAAGTTGACCCAGTACTTC.